This T cell receptor beta chain emerged from a study of blood T cell repertoires in COVID-19. On the study more broadly: Samples taken during acute and convalescent COVID-19 were collected in the United States, Italy and Spain. T cells, B-cell-depleted T cells, or PBMCs supplied cDNA or gDNA.

The Seattle patients joined while their infection was active and were tracked longitudinally afterward. As processed by the authors: Estimates of nucleated cell counts were drawn from the amplification of reference gene primers. Profiled with immunoSEQ multiplex PCR; TCRdb holds only in-frame clones, not every one. V and J calls and clone size come straight from that table; D and trimming were deduced from the DNA. The sample yields about 350,000 clones, around 90% seen once. This clone turned up a few times. This CDR3 comprises 13 residues. Looked up from germline, CDR1 is LGHDT and CDR2 is YNNKEL (reference sequence). With 2 bases removed from V and 7 bases from J, the gap between germline ends came to 6 bases.

The J gene is TRBJ1-6, the V gene TRBV3-1 (or the pseudogene TRBV3-2); weak D call: TRBD1 (5 bases). The source is a woman aged 60-75 years with COVID-19, enrolled during active disease. The sequenced material came from peripheral blood. CDR3: CASSQRQNSPLHF. The DNA for the CDR3 is TGTGCCAGCAGCCAACGACAGAATTCACCCCTCCACTTT.